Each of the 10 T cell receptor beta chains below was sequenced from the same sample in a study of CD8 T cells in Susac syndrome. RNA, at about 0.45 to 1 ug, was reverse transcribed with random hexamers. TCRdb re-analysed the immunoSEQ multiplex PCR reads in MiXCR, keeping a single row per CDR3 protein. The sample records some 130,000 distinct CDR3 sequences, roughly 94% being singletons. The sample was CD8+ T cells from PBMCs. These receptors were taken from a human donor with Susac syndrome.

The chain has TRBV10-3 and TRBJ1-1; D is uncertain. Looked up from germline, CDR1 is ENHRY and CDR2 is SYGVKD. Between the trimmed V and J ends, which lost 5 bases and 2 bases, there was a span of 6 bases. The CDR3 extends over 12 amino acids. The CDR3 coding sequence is TGTGCCATCAGTCCGGGAAACACTGAAGCTTTCTTT. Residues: CAISPGNTEAFF.

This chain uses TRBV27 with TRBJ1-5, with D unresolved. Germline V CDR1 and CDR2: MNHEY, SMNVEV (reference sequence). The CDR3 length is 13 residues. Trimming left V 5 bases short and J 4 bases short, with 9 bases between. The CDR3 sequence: CASSLTLNQPQHF. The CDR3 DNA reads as TGTGCCAGCAGTCTAACACTTAATCAGCCCCAGCATTTT.

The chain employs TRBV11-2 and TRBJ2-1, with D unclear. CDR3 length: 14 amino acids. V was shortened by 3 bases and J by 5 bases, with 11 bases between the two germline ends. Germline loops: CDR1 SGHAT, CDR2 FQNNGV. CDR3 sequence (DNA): TGTGCCAGCAGCTTGCCCCTGGGTGACAATGAGCAGTTCTTC. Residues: CASSLPLGDNEQFF.

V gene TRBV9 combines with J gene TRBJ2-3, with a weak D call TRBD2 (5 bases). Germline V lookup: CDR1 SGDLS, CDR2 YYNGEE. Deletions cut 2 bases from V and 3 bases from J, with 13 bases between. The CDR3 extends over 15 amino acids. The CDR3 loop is CASSVQRAPTDTQYF. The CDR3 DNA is TGTGCCAGCAGCGTGCAGAGGGCACCTACAGATACGCAGTATTTT.

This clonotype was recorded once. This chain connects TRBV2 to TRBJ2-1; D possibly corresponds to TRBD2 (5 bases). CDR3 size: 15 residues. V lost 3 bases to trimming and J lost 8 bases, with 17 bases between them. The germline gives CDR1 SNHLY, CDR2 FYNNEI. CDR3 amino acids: CASSDGSFLGDEQFF. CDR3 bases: TGTGCCAGCAGTGATGGGAGCTTCTTAGGCGATGAGCAGTTCTTC.

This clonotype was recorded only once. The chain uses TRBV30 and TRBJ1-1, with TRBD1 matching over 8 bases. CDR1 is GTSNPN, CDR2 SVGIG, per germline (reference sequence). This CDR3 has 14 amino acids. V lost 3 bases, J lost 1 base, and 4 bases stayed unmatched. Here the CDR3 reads CAWRGGQGNTEAFF. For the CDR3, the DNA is TGTGCCTGGAGGGGTGGACAGGGGAACACTGAAGCTTTCTTT.

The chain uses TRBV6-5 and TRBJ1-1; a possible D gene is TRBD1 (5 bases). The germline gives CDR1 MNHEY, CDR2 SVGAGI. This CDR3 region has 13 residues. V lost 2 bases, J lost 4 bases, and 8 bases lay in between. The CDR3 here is CASSYGAGTEAFF. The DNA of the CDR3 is TGTGCCAGCAGTTACGGGGCGGGCACTGAAGCTTTCTTT.

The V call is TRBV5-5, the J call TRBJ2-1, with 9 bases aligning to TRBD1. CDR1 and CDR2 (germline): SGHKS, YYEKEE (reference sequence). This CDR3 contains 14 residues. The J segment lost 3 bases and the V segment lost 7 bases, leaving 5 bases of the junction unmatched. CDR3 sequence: CASQPGQGYNEQFF. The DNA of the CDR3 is TGTGCCAGCCAACCGGGACAGGGCTACAATGAGCAGTTCTTC.

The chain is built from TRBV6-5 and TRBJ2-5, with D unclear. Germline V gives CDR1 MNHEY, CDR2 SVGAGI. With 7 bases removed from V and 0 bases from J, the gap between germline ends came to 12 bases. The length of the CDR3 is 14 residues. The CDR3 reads CASTPRVYQETQYF. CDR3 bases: TGTGCCAGCACCCCAAGGGTGTACCAAGAGACCCAGTACTTC.

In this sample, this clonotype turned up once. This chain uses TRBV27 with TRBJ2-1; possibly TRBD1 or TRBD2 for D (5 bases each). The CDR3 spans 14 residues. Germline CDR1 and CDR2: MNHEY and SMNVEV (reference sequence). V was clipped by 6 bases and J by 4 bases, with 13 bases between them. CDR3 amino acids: CASSKEGLYNEQFF. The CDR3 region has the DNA TGTGCCAGCAGCAAAGAGGGGCTTTACAATGAGCAGTTCTTC.